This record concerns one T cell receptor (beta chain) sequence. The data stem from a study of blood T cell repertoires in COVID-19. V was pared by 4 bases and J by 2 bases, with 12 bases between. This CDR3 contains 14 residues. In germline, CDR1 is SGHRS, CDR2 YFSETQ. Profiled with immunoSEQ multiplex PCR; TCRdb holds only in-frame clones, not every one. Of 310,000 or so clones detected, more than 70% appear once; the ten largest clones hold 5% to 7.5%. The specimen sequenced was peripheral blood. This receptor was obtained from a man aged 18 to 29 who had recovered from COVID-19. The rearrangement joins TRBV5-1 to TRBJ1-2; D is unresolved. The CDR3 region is CASSAHGENYGYTF. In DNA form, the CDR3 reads TGCGCCAGCAGCGCTCACGGGGAAAACTATGGCTACACCTTC. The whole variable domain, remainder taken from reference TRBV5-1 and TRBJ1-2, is KAGVTQTPRYLIKTRGQQVTLSCSPISGHRSVSWYQQTPGQGLQFLFEYFSETQRNKGNFPGRFSGRQFSNSRSEMNVSTLELGDSALYLCASSAHGENYGYTFGSGTRLTVV.